This TCR beta chain was sequenced in a study of human thymus T cells (dated by TCRdb to 2020 to 2022). For the study in its entirety: The study described the TCR alpha and beta repertoires in about eight infant thymus samples and a handful of matching peripheral blood samples. The infant donors were about 7 to 250 days old, and the cohort included six or seven males and a couple of females.

V loses 0 bases at its end and J loses 3 bases; junction bases beyond the gene matches: 3. CDR1 MGHRA and CDR2 YSYEKL are derived from the germline V gene. The CDR3 covers 17 residues, taking in both the cysteine and the phenylalanine. Only CDR3 DNA remains: 51 bases, in frame from the first base. Turning to this clone: Which antigen it targets is not known. Base qualities are not at hand, and no much larger clone is one base apart.

The immunoSEQ multiplex PCR assay was used to amplify the TCRB and TCRAD loci from a standardized quantity of quality-controlled genomic DNA. The amplicons covered the V(D)J region and were long enough to include the CDR3 and to identify the V and J genes. Through the commercial immunoSEQ service, the amplicons were sequenced on an Illumina platform. Regarding the original processing steps: Primer bias and sequencing errors were corrected as previously described, and TCRAD and TCRB were defined on the basis of the IMGT database. Repertoires were analysed with immunoSEQ Analyzer 3.0 and VDJTools, covering basic statistics, V/J segment usage, diversity estimates, rarefaction and pairwise overlap. Diversity was estimated with Chao1, ChaoE, Efron-Thisted, Shannon and inverse Simpson indices, and also on datasets down-sampled to the smallest sample. Repertoire overlap used strict matching of CDR3 nucleotide sequence, V gene and J gene, with Jaccard-based multidimensional scaling clustering. The table comes from immuneACCESS by way of TCRdb, which keeps in-frame sequences with V and J called. Part of the clones is missing from these tables; in studies checked, under half for an unresolved V gene and the rest for unknown reasons. The DNA was the basis for D and trimming; V, J and clone size are from that table. The sample table records more than 50,000 clones; over 85% of these occur just once. The ten largest clonotypes hold less than 7% of the sample.

Paper-wide results and their limitations: On average, thymus samples yielded around 850,000 unique TCRB clonotypes, whereas blood samples yielded approximately 84,000. Usage of V and J gene segments appeared to be biased in both the thymic and the peripheral blood repertoires.

Immunologically healthy infants undergoing open corrective cardiac surgery for congenital heart defects in Finland were used as donors. For four of the eight donors, a small about 0.5-1 mL aliquot of peripheral blood was collected during surgery. Genomic DNA from blood samples was extracted from all available leukocytes rather than from a fixed cell number. ACK lysis buffer was used to remove erythrocytes from blood, and the leukocytes were stored at -70 degrees C as pellets. A QIAsymphony instrument was used to extract genomic DNA from the frozen cell pellets. The TCR was taken from a boy younger than two with a congenital heart defect but otherwise immunologically healthy. Recombination connected TRBV4-1 to TRBJ2-3, and 13 bases in between align with TRBD2. Sequencing used blood. The DNA is as follows: TGCGCCAGCAGCCAAGAGACTAGCGGGAGGCAGACAGATACGCAGTATTTT. This translates into CASSQETSGRQTDTQYF.